This T cell receptor beta chain emerged from a study of T cells expressing NK-cell markers. Overall study: Researchers got TCR beta repertoires out of sorted CD3+CD56+NKG2C+, CD3+CD56+NKG2C- and CD3+CD56-NKG2C+ T cells.

With UMIs, 5'RACE template switching was used to make TCR beta cDNA. TCRdb reprocessed the 5' RACE reads; each CDR3 protein has one entry and no DNA is given. The sample's table shows 400,000 or so distinct CDR3 sequences. General study findings and limits: Of CD8+ T cells, 1.0-7.0% belonged to dominant NKG2C+ clonotypes in roughly 6 donors. Expanded NKG2C+ T cell clones were not confirmed as HCMV-specific.

To note about this clonotype: Its antigen is currently unknown.

The source is a woman between 50 and 59 years old in good health. The sequenced sample was blood T cells: a sorted CD56 or NKG2C T cell subset, CD4+ or CD8+ T cells, or bulk PBMC T cells (not recorded which).

The CDR3 spells CASSFRSSGTSREFF. The chain employs TRBV5-6 and TRBJ2-1; the TCRdb D gene call, TRBD2, has no DNA to confirm it. Germline V gives CDR1 SGHDT, CDR2 YYEEEE. The CDR3 sequence is 15 residues long. Based on the CDR3 plus reference TRBV5-6 and TRBJ2-1, the full variable domain is DAGVTQSPTHLIKTRGQQVTLRCSPKSGHDTVSWYQQALGQGPQFIFQYYEEEERQRGNFPDRFSGHQFPNYSSELNVNALLLGDSALYLCASSFRSSGTSREFFGPGTRLTVL.